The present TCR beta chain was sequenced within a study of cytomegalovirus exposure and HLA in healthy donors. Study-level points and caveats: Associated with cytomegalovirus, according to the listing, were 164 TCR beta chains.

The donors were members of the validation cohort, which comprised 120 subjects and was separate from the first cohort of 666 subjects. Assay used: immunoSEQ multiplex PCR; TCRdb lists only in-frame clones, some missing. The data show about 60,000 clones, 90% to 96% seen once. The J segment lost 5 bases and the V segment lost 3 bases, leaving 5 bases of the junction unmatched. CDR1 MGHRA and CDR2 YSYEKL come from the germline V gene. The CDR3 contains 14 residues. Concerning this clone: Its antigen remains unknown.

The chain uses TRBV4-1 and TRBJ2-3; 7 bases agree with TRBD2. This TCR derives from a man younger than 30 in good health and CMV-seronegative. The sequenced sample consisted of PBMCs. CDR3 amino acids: CASSHDPGGDTQYF. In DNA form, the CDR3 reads TGCGCCAGCAGCCACGACCCGGGGGGAGATACGCAGTATTTT.